This TCR beta chain was captured in a study of T cell clonality in common variable immunodeficiency. Study outcomes and limitations: CVID subjects shared fewer TCRbeta clones than healthy controls did. Reportedly, TCR beta sequences from common variable immunodeficiency showed fewer deletions and N-nucleotide insertions.

Sequencing input was equivalent genomic DNA from CVID and controls. TCRdb keeps only in-frame clones here, not all; method: immunoSEQ multiplex PCR. Recorded here are 35,000 to 50,000 clones, none singletons. This clone was observed at least ten times. Its target is unknown. The DNA ends 3 residues before the CDR3 does, and the rest of the CDR3 is filled in from the germline J gene. CDR1 and CDR2 (germline): MGHRA, YSYEKL. The CDR3 runs to 17 residues. V shed 0 bases and J 1 base; nucleotides not matched to a gene: 9. The sequenced sample was peripheral blood mononuclear cells. The clonotype was recovered from a person aged 18 to 75 in good health. This rearrangement joins TRBV4-1 to TRBJ2-7; 7 nucleotides agree with TRBD1. The CDR3 spells CASSQDPRDSRSYEQYF. CDR3 DNA (partial): TGCGCCAGCAGCCAAGATCCCCGGGACAGCCGATCCTACGAG.